This is a list of T cell receptor beta chains from one sample in a study of blood T cells in healthy people across ages. TCRdb re-called the 5' RACE reads with MiXCR, one entry per CDR3 protein. The sample records hundreds of thousands of distinct CDR3 sequences, under 45% being singletons. The sample was blood. These receptors were collected from a man between 60 and 70 years old in good health. Both conserved end residues are part of each CDR3. D genes are given only for firm matches. The size of a clone is reported for some rows only, either as once, few or many, or as a class for expanded clones.

cdr3_aa cdr3_nt d_call v_call clone_size j_call
CAGTPARTGTSGTNVLTF TGTGCCGGCACTCCAGCCAGGACAGGGACCTCTGGGACCAACGTCCTGACTTTC TRBD1 TRBV6-1 NA TRBJ2-6
CASSTPDRASGGYTF TGTGCCAGCAGTACTCCGGACAGGGCGTCGGGGGGCTACACCTTC TRBD1 TRBV6-2/TRBV6-3 NA TRBJ1-2
CASSLLDKACEQYF TGTGCCAGCAGCCTGCTTGACAAAGCCTGCGAGCAGTACTTC NA TRBV14 NA TRBJ2-7
CASSRGASSYNEQFF TGCGCCAGCAGTAGGGGGGCAAGCTCCTACAATGAGCAGTTCTTC NA TRBV5-1 NA TRBJ2-1
CSARRTADSYEQYF TGCAGTGCTAGAAGGACAGCGGATTCCTACGAGCAGTACTTC NA TRBV20-1 NA TRBJ2-7
CSAPRGQGYNEQFF TGCAGCGCACCCCGCGGACAGGGTTACAATGAGCAGTTCTTC TRBD1 TRBV29-1 few TRBJ2-1
CASSLEGVNVLTF TGCGCCAGCAGCTTGGAGGGGGTCAACGTCCTGACTTTC NA TRBV5-1 NA TRBJ2-6
CASSSHPQGGADEQFF TGTGCCAGCAGCTCCCACCCCCAGGGAGGAGCCGATGAGCAGTTCTTC NA TRBV9 NA TRBJ2-1
CASSQGSLAGPRETQYF TGTGCCAGCAGCCAAGGAAGCCTAGCGGGGCCCCGGGAGACCCAGTACTTC TRBD2 TRBV3-1 NA TRBJ2-5
CASSYGRGHNYEQYF TGTGCCAGCAGTTACGGCCGGGGCCACAATTACGAGCAGTACTTC NA TRBV6-2/TRBV6-3 NA TRBJ2-7
CASSLEENTEAFF TGTGCCAGCAGCTTAGAAGAGAACACTGAAGCTTTCTTT NA TRBV11-3 few TRBJ1-1
CASSEVSNSDYGYTF TGTGCCAGCAGTGAAGTTTCGAATTCGGACTATGGCTACACCTTC NA TRBV6-1 NA TRBJ1-2
CASSPMVRGYTF TGTGCCAGCAGCCCCATGGTGCGTGGCTACACCTTC NA TRBV9 NA TRBJ1-2
CASSYGLRSSYNEQFF TGTGCCAGCAGTTACGGTTTGCGGAGCTCCTACAATGAGCAGTTCTTC NA TRBV6-2/TRBV6-3 NA TRBJ2-1
CASSTEHPGQGPGTQYF TGTGCCAGCAGTACAGAACACCCGGGACAGGGGCCGGGGACGCAGTATTTT NA TRBV21-1 NA TRBJ2-3
CASSIGSRNTGELFF TGTGCCAGTAGTATAGGTTCCCGGAACACCGGGGAGCTGTTTTTT NA TRBV19 NA TRBJ2-2
CASSQEGTGQGIYEQYF TGTGCCAGCAGCCAAGAGGGAACGGGACAGGGGATCTACGAGCAGTACTTC TRBD1 TRBV3-1 few TRBJ2-7
CASSSGQGATGELFF TGTGCCAGCAGCTCGGGACAGGGGGCCACCGGGGAGCTGTTTTTT TRBD1 TRBV7-8 NA TRBJ2-2
CASSEAWDYGYTF TGTGCCAGCAGTGAAGCGTGGGATTATGGCTACACCTTC NA TRBV6-1 NA TRBJ1-2
CASSEGRINEKLFF TGCGCCAGCAGTGAAGGGCGGATTAATGAAAAACTGTTTTTT NA TRBV10-2 once TRBJ1-4
CASSPNRNSYEQYF TGTGCCAGCAGCCCGAACAGGAACTCCTACGAGCAGTACTTC NA TRBV11-3 NA TRBJ2-7
CASSSDGGVGYNEQFF TGTGCCAGCAGCTCAGATGGGGGCGTCGGCTACAATGAGCAGTTCTTC NA TRBV7-6 NA TRBJ2-1
CSARGGTGGLPLHF TGCAGTGCTAGAGGGGGGACAGGGGGCTTACCCCTCCACTTT TRBD1 TRBV20-1 NA TRBJ1-6
CASSLASGVDYEQYF TGTGCCAGCAGTCTCGCATCGGGGGTAGACTACGAGCAGTACTTC NA TRBV11-2 NA TRBJ2-7
CASSQDWVGELSEAFF TGCGCCAGCAGCCAAGATTGGGTAGGAGAACTTTCCGAAGCTTTCTTT NA TRBV4-1 NA TRBJ1-1
CASSQVAGGFLYEQYF TGTGCCAGCAGCCAAGTCGCAGGGGGTTTCTTATACGAGCAGTACTTC TRBD1 TRBV14 NA TRBJ2-7
CASSFSSTLRTGANVLTF TGTGCCAGCAGCTTCTCATCTACCCTGAGGACAGGGGCCAACGTCCTGACTTTC NA TRBV7-9 NA TRBJ2-6
CASSIGTRLRETQYF TGTGCCAGCAGTATAGGAACGAGATTAAGGGAGACCCAGTACTTC NA TRBV6-5 NA TRBJ2-5
CASSHDRGKNTEAFF TGTGCCAGCAGTCACGACAGGGGGAAGAACACTGAAGCTTTCTTT TRBD1 TRBV6-5 few TRBJ1-1
CASSTSINNEQFF TGCGCCAGCAGCACCTCTATAAACAATGAGCAGTTCTTC NA TRBV5-1 NA TRBJ2-1
CAIRKGAASADTQYF TGTGCCATCAGGAAGGGGGCAGCATCGGCAGATACGCAGTATTTT TRBD1 TRBV10-3 few TRBJ2-3
CASREGRITGTQYF TGTGCCAGCAGGGAAGGACGGATAACAGGGACCCAGTACTTC NA TRBV6-2/TRBV6-3 few TRBJ2-5
CSARQETQYF TGCAGTGCTCGACAAGAGACCCAGTACTTC NA TRBV20-1 few TRBJ2-5
CASSSVGTAGGNTIYF TGTGCCAGCAGCTCCGTCGGGACGGCGGGTGGAAACACCATATATTTT NA TRBV9 NA TRBJ1-3
CSARETYGTSFCEQYF TGCAGTGCTAGAGAAACCTACGGGACATCCTTCTGCGAGCAGTACTTC NA TRBV20-1 NA TRBJ2-7
CSVAQGLNSPLHF TGCAGCGTTGCTCAGGGTTTGAATTCACCCCTCCACTTT NA TRBV29-1 NA TRBJ1-6
CASSPGGGRSEKLFF TGCGCCAGCAGCCCCGGCGGGGGAAGAAGTGAAAAACTGTTTTTT NA TRBV4-3 NA TRBJ1-4
CSARDRFRETNQPQHF TGCAGTGCTAGAGATAGGTTCAGGGAAACCAATCAGCCCCAGCATTTT NA TRBV20-1 NA TRBJ1-5
CSARGQGAGVGYTF TGCAGTGCTAGAGGACAGGGGGCCGGGGTTGGCTACACCTTC TRBD1 TRBV20-1 NA TRBJ1-2
CASSFATGVGYTF TGTGCCAGTAGTTTCGCGACAGGGGTAGGCTACACCTTC TRBD1 TRBV19 few TRBJ1-2
CASNYRRGADTQYF TGTGCCAGCAATTACCGTCGAGGGGCAGATACGCAGTATTTT NA TRBV6-2/TRBV6-3 NA TRBJ2-3
CASVRGSSYEQYF TGTGCCAGCGTCAGGGGAAGTTCCTACGAGCAGTACTTC NA TRBV6-2/TRBV6-3 NA TRBJ2-7
CASSLERGGQETQYF TGTGCCAGCAGCCTAGAGCGGGGGGGCCAAGAGACCCAGTACTTC TRBD2 TRBV5-1 NA TRBJ2-5
CASSPMGVNNEQFF TGTGCCAGCAGTCCCATGGGGGTGAACAATGAGCAGTTCTTC NA TRBV7-2 few TRBJ2-1
CASSLAGGPPEQYF TGTGCCAGCAGCTTAGCGGGGGGGCCTCCCGAGCAGTACTTC NA TRBV7-2 few TRBJ2-7